This T cell receptor beta chain appears in the sequencing data of a study of CD8 T cells in Susac syndrome. In contrast to the negatively isolated CD8+ and CD4+ T cells, TEMRA cells were FACS-enriched. V shed 2 bases and J shed 5 bases, with 12 bases lying between them. CDR3 length: 13 amino acids. Germline-derived CDR1 and CDR2 are DFQATT and SNEGSKA (reference sequence). An amount of RNA that ranged from 0.5 to 1 ug was reverse transcribed with random hexamers. Using its own MiXCR run on the immunoSEQ multiplex PCR reads, TCRdb lists one record per CDR3 protein. The sample holds about 210,000 distinct CDR3 sequences; about 95% are singletons and the top ten take 0.15% to 0.2%.

Sequenced sample: CD4+ T cells from PBMCs. The J gene is TRBJ1-1, the V gene TRBV20-1; D not resolved. This sequence was found in a human donor with Susac syndrome. The CDR3 sequence: CSARRGGDTEAFF. CDR3 nucleotides: TGCAGTGCTAGACGGGGAGGAGATACTGAAGCTTTCTTT.